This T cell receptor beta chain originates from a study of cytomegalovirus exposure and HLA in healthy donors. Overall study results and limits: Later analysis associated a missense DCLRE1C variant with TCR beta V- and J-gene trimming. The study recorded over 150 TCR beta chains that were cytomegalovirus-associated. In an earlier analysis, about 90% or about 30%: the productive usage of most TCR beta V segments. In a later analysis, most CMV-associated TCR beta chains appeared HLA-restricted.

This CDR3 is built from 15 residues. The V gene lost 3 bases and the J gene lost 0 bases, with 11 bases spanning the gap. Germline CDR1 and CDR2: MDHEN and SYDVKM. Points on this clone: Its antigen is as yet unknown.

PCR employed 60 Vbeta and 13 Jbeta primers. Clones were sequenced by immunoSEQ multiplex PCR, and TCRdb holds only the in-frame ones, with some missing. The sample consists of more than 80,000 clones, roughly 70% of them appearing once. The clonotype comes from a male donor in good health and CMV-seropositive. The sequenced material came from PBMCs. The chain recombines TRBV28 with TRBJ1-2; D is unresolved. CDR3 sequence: CASSFSDGANYGYTF. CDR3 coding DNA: TGTGCCAGCAGTTTTTCCGACGGAGCTAACTATGGCTACACCTTC.